The 11 T cell receptor beta chains listed next were all sequenced from one sample in a study of blood T cell repertoires in COVID-19. Data came from immunoSEQ multiplex PCR; TCRdb stores just in-frame clones and leaves some out. The sample carries 100,000 to 120,000 clones, less than 85% recorded once. The sample taken for sequencing was peripheral blood. The receptor source for this set is a woman older than 75 with acute or convalescent COVID-19.

The chain couples TRBV29-1 to TRBJ2-1; perhaps TRBD1 as D (6 bases). This CDR3 contains 12 residues. The V end lost 7 bases, the J end lost 7 bases, and 14 bases lay between the germline ends. The germline V gene has CDR1 SQVTM and CDR2 ANQGSEA. The CDR3 loop is CSAQGLGNEQFF. Written as DNA, the CDR3 is TGCAGCGCTCAGGGGTTGGGTAATGAGCAGTTCTTC.

V and J are TRBV18 and TRBJ1-5, with TRBD1 matching 9 bases. The CDR3 is made up of 14 amino acids. The germline V gene encodes CDR1 KGHSH and CDR2 LQKENI. Losses at the gene ends were 9 bases for V and 6 bases for J; bases not matched to a gene: 9. Written as DNA, the CDR3 is TGTGCCAGTCGCACAGGGGGCGACGGTCAGCCCCAGCATTTT. It is translated as CASRTGGDGQPQHF.

The V call is TRBV4-1, the J call TRBJ1-1, with 7 bases matching TRBD1. Germline values: CDR1 MGHRA, CDR2 YSYEKL. This CDR3 is 16 amino acids long. Trimming removed 1 base from V and 7 bases from J; junction bases left unmatched: 12. CDR3 sequence: CASSQGPHRGRGEAFF. CDR3 sequence (DNA): TGCGCCAGCAGCCAAGGACCGCACAGGGGAAGGGGTGAAGCTTTCTTT.

The chain has TRBV5-1 and TRBJ2-3; a possible D gene is TRBD2 (7 bases). Germline-derived CDR1 and CDR2 are SGHRS and YFSETQ. The CDR3 is 15 residues long. Trimming took off 4 bases at V and 0 bases at J, with 12 bases between the two ends. In DNA, the CDR3 is TGCGCCAGCAGCGCCGGGGGGCCTAGCACAGATACGCAGTATTTT. Protein sequence: CASSAGGPSTDTQYF.

The chain employs TRBV6-6 and TRBJ1-1, with a weak D call TRBD1 (5 bases). CDR1 is MNHNY and CDR2 is SVGAGI in the germline V gene (reference sequence). Trimming removed 5 bases at V and 6 bases at J, with 16 bases between. The CDR3 totals 14 residues. CDR3 bases: TGTGCCAGCAGTCCCACTACAGGAAGGGCTGAAGCTTTCTTT. Translation: CASSPTTGRAEAFF.

On this clone: This may arise from a read error, as a much more abundant clone is one base away. The J gene is TRBJ1-1, the V gene TRBV7-6; 7 bases fit TRBD1. Germline V gives CDR1 SGHVS, CDR2 FNYEAQ. The CDR3 loop spans 14 amino acids. V was clipped by 5 bases and J by 2 bases; unmatched bases: 5. The CDR3 loop is CASSTRTGNTEAFF. The CDR3 nucleotides are TGTGCCAGCAGCACCCGGACAGGAAACACTGAAGCTTTCTTT.

V usage is TRBV5-4 and J usage is TRBJ2-2; tentative D call: TRBD1 (5 bases). The CDR3 spans 15 residues. Germline V gene sequence: CDR1 SGHNT, CDR2 YYREEE (reference sequence). Trimming removed 4 bases at V and 0 bases at J, with 10 bases between. Here the CDR3 reads CASSEDNANTGELFF. Written as DNA, the CDR3 is TGTGCCAGCAGCGAGGACAACGCGAACACCGGGGAGCTGTTTTTT.

This chain uses TRBV5-6 with TRBJ1-2; the D gene is possibly TRBD1 (6 bases). The CDR3 covers 15 residues. The germline CDR1 and CDR2 sequences are SGHDT and YYEEEE. The V and J ends lost 4 bases and 2 bases respectively, with 15 bases between them. CDR3 coding DNA: TGTGCCAGCAGCCGAGATGCTACAGGGAACTATGGCTACACCTTC. Protein product: CASSRDATGNYGYTF.

CDR3 amino acids: CASSPALTVFYGYTF. For the CDR3, the DNA is TGTGCCAGCAGCCCCGCCCTGACAGTCTTCTATGGCTACACCTTC. The genes are TRBV9 and TRBJ1-2, with a possible D match to TRBD1 (5 bases). Germline CDR1 and CDR2: SGDLS and YYNGEE. Trimming stripped 4 bases from V and 4 bases from J, with 17 bases between. The CDR3 runs to 15 residues.

This chain's CDR3 is CASSPGQGFYEQYF. The CDR3 nucleotides are TGTGCCAGCAGTCCTGGACAGGGTTTCTACGAGCAGTACTTC. The chain carries TRBV6-5 and TRBJ2-7; 8 bases map to TRBD1. Germline-derived CDR1 and CDR2 are MNHEY and SVGAGI. The CDR3 is made up of 14 amino acids. V was pared by 5 bases and J by 3 bases, with 6 bases of the junction left unmatched.

This clone was found once. This sequence joins TRBV19 and TRBJ1-2; D gene ambiguous. CDR3 length: 16 residues. V was clipped by 3 bases and J by 1 base, with 15 bases between them. CDR1 is LNHDA, CDR2 SQIVND, per germline (reference sequence). CDR3 DNA: TGTGCCAGTAGTATTCAAGGTGGAGGAATTAACTATGGCTACACCTTC. This encodes CASSIQGGGINYGYTF.